The T cell receptor beta chain under discussion was sequenced for a study of cytomegalovirus exposure and HLA in healthy donors. Findings and caveats of the study: Under in vitro conditions, three CMV-associated chains were confirmed as specific for CMV antigens.

With V trimmed by 3 bases and J by 3 bases, 11 bases remained unmatched. This CDR3 contains 19 residues. The germline gives CDR1 LNHDA, CDR2 SQIVND (reference sequence). The PCR ran on 60 Vbeta and 13 Jbeta primers. Here immunoSEQ multiplex PCR was the method, and the copy in TCRdb shows in-frame clones only, minus some. The sample yields 110,000 to 150,000 clones, roughly 70% seen once. As concerns this clone: The antigen remains undetermined.

The clonotype comes from a woman in her fifties or sixties in good health and CMV-seropositive. V is TRBV19 and J is TRBJ2-2, with 12 bases identical to TRBD1. The specimen was PBMCs. The CDR3 protein is CASSIFRDRGRMDTGELFF. The CDR3 DNA reads as TGTGCCAGTAGTATTTTCCGGGACAGGGGGCGCATGGACACCGGGGAGCTGTTTTTT.